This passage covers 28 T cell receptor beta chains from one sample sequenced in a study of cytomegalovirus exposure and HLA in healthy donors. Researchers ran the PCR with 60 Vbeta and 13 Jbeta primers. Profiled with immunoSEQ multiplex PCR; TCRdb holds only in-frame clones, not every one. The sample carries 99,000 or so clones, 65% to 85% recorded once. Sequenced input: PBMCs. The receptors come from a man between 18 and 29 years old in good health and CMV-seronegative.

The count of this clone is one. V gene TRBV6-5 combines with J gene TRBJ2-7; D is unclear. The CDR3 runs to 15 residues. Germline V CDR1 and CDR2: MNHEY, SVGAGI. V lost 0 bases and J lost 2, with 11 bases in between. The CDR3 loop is CASSYSSESTYEQYF. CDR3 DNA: TGTGCCAGCAGTTACTCGAGTGAATCTACCTACGAGCAGTACTTC.

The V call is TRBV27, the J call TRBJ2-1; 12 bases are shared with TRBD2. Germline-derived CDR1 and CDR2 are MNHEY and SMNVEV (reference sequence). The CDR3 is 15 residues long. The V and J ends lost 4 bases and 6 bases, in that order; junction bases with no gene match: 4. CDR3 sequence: CASSSLAGGLNEQFF. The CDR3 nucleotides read TGTGCCAGCAGTTCACTAGCGGGGGGCCTCAATGAGCAGTTCTTC.

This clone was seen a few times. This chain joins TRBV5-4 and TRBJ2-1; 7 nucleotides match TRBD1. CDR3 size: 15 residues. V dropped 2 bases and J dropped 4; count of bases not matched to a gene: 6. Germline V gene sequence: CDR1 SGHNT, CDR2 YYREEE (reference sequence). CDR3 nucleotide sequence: TGTGCCAGCAGCTTACGGACAGGACAATACAATGAGCAGTTCTTC. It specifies CASSLRTGQYNEQFF.

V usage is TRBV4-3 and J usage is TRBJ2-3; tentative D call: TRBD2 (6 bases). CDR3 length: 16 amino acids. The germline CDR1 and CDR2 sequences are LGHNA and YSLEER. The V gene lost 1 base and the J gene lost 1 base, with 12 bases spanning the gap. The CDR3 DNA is TGCGCCAGCAGCCAAGTTGCGGGGCCAGGCACAGATACGCAGTATTTT. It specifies CASSQVAGPGTDTQYF.

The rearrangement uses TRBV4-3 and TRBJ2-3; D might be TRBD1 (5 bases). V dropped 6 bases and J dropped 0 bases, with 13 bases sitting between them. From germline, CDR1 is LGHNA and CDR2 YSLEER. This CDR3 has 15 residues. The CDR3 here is CASSPRGESTDTQYF. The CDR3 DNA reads TGCGCCAGCAGTCCAAGGGGCGAAAGCACAGATACGCAGTATTTT.

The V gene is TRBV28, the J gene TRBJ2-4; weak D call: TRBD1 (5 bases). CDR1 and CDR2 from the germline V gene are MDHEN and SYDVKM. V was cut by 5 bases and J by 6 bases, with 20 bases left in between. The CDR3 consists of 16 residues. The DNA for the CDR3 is TGTGCCAGCAGTACACGAGTTGGGGCTCTGGGAAACATTCAGTACTTC. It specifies CASSTRVGALGNIQYF.

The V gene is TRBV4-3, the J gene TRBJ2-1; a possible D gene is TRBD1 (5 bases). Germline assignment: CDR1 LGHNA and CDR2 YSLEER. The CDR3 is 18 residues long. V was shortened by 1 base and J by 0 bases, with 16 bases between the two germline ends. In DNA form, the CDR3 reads TGCGCCAGCAGCCAAGTAGGCATTGGGGCCAGCTCCTACAATGAGCAGTTCTTC. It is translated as CASSQVGIGASSYNEQFF.

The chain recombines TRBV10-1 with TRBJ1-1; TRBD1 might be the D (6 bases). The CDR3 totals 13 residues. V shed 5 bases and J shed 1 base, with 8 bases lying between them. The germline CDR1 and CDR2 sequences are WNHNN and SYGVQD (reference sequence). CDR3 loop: CASSQDRNTEAFF. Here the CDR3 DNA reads TGCGCCAGCAGTCAGGACAGGAACACTGAAGCTTTCTTT.

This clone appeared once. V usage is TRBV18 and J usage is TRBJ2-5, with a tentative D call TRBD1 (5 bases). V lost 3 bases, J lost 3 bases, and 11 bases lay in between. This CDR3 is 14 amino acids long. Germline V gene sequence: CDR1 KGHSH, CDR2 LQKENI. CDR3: CASSPRRGEETQYF. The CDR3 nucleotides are TGTGCCAGCTCACCTAGAAGGGGTGAAGAGACCCAGTACTTC.

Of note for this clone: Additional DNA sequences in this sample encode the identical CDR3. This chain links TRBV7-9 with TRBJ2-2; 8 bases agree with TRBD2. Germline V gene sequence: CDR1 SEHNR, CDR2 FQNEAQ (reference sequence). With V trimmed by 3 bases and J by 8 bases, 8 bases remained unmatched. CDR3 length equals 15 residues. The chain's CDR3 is CASSFAGGLYGELFF. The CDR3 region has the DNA TGTGCCAGCAGCTTTGCGGGGGGACTTTATGGGGAGCTGTTTTTT.

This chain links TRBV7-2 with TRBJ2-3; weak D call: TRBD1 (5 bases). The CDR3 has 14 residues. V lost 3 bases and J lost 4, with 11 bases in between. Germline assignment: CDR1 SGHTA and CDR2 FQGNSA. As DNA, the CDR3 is TGTGCCAGCAGCTTCTTGGGGCGTTCAGATACGCAGTATTTT. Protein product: CASSFLGRSDTQYF.

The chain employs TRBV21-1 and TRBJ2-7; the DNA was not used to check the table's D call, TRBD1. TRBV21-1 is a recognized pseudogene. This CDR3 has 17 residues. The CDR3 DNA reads TGTGCCAGCAAACCCAATTTCCGGGGACAGGTGATCTACGAGCAGTACTTC. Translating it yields CASKPNFRGQVIYEQYF.

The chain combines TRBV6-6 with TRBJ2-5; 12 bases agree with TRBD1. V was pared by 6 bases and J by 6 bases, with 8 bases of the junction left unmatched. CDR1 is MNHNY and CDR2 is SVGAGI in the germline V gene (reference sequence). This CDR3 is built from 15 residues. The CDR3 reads CASRSGTGGLKTQYF. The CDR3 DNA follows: TGTGCCAGCAGATCCGGGACAGGGGGCTTGAAGACCCAGTACTTC.

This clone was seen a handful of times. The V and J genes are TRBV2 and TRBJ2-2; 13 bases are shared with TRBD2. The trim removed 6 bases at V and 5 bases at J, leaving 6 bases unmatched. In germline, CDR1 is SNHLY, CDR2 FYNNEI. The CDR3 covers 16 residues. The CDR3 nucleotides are TGTGCCAGCAGAAAGGGACTAGCGGGACGTACCGGGGAGCTGTTTTTT. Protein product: CASRKGLAGRTGELFF.

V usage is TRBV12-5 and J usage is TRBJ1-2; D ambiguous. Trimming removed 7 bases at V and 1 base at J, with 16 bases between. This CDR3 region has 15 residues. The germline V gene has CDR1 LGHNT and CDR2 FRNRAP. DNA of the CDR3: TGTGCTAGTGAGAGGGTCGCAGGAATTAACTATGGCTACACCTTC. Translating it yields CASERVAGINYGYTF.

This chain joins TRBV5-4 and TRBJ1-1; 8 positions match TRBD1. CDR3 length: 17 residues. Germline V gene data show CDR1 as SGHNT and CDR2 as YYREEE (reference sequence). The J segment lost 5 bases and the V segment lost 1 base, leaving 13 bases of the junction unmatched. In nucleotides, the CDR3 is TGTGCCAGCAGCTTGAAGTTTTTTGGGCAGGGGGCGACTGAAGCTTTCTTT. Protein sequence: CASSLKFFGQGATEAFF.

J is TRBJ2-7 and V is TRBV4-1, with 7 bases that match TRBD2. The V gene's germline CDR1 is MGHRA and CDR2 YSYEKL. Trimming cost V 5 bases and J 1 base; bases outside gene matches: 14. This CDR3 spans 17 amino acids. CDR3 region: CASSVFPGRERSYEQYF. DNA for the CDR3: TGCGCCAGCAGCGTATTCCCGGGGCGGGAGAGGTCCTACGAGCAGTACTTC.

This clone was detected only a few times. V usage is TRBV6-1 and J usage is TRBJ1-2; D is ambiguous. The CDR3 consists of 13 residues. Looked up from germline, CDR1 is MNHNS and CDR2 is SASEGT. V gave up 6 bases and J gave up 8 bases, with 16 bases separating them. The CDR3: CASSPMVVVGYTF. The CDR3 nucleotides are TGTGCCAGCAGCCCTATGGTGGTAGTCGGCTACACCTTC.

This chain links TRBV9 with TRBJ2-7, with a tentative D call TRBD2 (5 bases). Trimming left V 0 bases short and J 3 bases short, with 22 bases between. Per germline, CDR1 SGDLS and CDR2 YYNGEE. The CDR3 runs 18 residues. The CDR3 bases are TGTGCCAGCAGCGTAGGGACTCCGCTCGAACGACACAGCTACGAGCAGTACTTC. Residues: CASSVGTPLERHSYEQYF.

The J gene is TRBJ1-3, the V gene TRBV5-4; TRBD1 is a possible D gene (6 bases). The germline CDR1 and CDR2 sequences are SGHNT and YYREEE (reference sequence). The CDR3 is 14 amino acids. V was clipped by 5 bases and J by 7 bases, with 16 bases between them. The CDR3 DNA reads TGTGCCAGCAGACACCTCGAAAGGGGGAACACCATATATTTT. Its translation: CASRHLERGNTIYF.

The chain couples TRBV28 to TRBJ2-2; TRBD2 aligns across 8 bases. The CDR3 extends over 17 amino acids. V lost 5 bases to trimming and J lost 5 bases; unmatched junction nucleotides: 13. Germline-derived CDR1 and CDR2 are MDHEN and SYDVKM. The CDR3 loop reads CASSTPRGGRWTGELFF. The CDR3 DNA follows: TGTGCCAGCAGTACACCCCGGGGGGGGCGATGGACCGGGGAGCTGTTTTTT.

CDR3 in amino acids: CASSPIASGNSPLHF. The CDR3 DNA is TGTGCCAGCAGCCCAATCGCGTCGGGTAATTCACCCCTCCACTTT. This chain uses TRBV6-5 with TRBJ1-6; D is undetermined. The CDR3 is 15 residues long. Trimming pared 6 bases from V and 6 bases from J, leaving 15 bases between. CDR1 is MNHEY and CDR2 is SVGAGI in the germline V gene.

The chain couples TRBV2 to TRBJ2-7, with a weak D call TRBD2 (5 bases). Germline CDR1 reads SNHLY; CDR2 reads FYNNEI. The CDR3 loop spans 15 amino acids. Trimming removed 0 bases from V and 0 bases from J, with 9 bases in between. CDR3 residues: CASSEASGASYEQYF. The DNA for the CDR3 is TGTGCCAGCAGTGAAGCGAGCGGAGCCTCCTACGAGCAGTACTTC. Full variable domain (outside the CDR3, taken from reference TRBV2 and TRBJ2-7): EPEVTQTPSHQVTQMGQEVILRCVPISNHLYFYWYRQILGQKVEFLVSFYNNEISEKSEIFDDQFSVERPDGSNFTLKIRSTKLEDSAMYFCASSEASGASYEQYFGPGTRLTVT.

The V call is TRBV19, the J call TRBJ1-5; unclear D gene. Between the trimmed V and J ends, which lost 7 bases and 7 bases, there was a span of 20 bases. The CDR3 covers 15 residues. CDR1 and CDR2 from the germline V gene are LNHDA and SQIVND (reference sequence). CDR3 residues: CASKPVGPPGQPQHF. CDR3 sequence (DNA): TGTGCCAGTAAACCGGTCGGCCCTCCAGGCCAGCCCCAGCATTTT.

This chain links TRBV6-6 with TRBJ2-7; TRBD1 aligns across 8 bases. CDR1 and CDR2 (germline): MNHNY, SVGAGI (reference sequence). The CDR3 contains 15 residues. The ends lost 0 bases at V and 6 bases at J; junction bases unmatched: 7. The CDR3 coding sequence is TGTGCCAGCAGTTACTCCGGACAGGGTGTCATCGAGCAGTACTTC. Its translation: CASSYSGQGVIEQYF.

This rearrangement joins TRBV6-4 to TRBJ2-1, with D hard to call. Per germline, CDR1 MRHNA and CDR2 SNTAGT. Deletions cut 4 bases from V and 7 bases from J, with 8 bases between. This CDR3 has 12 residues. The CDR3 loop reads CASSAGSNEQFF. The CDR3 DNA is TGTGCCAGCAGTGCAGGCTCTAATGAGCAGTTCTTC.

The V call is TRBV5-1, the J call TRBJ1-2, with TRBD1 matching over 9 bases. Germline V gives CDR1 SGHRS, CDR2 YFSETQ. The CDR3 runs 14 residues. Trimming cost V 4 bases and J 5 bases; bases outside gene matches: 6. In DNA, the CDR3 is TGCGCCAGCAGCCCGGGACAGGGAGTATATGGCTACACCTTC. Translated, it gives CASSPGQGVYGYTF. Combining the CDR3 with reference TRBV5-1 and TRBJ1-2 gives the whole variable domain KAGVTQTPRYLIKTRGQQVTLSCSPISGHRSVSWYQQTPGQGLQFLFEYFSETQRNKGNFPGRFSGRQFSNSRSEMNVSTLELGDSALYLCASSPGQGVYGYTFGSGTRLTVV.

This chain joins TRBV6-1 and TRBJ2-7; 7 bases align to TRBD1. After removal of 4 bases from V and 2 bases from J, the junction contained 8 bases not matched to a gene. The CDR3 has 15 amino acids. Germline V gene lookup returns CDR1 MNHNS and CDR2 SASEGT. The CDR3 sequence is CASSGHRDRPYEQYF. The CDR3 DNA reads TGTGCCAGCAGTGGACACCGGGACAGACCCTACGAGCAGTACTTC.